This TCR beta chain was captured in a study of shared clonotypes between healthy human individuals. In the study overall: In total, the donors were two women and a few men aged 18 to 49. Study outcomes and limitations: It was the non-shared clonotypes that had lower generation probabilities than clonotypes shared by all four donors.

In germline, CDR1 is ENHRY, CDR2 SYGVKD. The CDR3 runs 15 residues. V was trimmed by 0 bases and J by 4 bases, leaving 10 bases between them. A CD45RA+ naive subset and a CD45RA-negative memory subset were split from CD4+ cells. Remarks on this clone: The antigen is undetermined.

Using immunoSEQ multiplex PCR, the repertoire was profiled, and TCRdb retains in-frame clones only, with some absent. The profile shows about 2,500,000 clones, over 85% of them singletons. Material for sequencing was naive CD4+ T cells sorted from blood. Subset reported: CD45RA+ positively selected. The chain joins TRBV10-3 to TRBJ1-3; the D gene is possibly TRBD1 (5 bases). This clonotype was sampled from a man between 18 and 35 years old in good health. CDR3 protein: CAISESTDSGNTIYF. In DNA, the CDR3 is TGTGCCATCAGTGAGTCGACAGATTCGGGAAACACCATATATTTT.